Included here is one T cell receptor (beta chain) sequence, with context. This entry belongs to a study of blood T cells in healthy people across ages. The CDR3 is 12 residues long. Germline trimming cut 4 bases from V and 6 bases from J; bases unmatched to any gene: 2. Germline CDR1 and CDR2: SGHRS and YFSETQ. Next came a second PCR, run for about 7 to 11 cycles, which used a sample-barcoded 5' primer along with a J-beta primer mix. TCRdb analysed the 5' RACE reads with MiXCR anew, one entry per CDR3 protein. The table includes about 1 million distinct CDR3 sequences, approximately 26% detected once. Each sample yielded at least 6 million isolated PBMCs. The sample was also linked to a second study, of T cells of mothers and their children.

This rearrangement joins TRBV5-1 to TRBJ1-1; TRBD1 matches 8 bases. This TCR derives from a girl aged 2-15 years in good health. The sequenced sample consisted of blood. DNA of the CDR3: TGCGCCAGCAGCCTGGGACAGGCTGAAGCTTTCTTT. It specifies CASSLGQAEAFF. The full variable domain, completed using reference TRBV5-1 and TRBJ1-1, is KAGVTQTPRYLIKTRGQQVTLSCSPISGHRSVSWYQQTPGQGLQFLFEYFSETQRNKGNFPGRFSGRQFSNSRSEMNVSTLELGDSALYLCASSLGQAEAFFGQGTRLTVV.